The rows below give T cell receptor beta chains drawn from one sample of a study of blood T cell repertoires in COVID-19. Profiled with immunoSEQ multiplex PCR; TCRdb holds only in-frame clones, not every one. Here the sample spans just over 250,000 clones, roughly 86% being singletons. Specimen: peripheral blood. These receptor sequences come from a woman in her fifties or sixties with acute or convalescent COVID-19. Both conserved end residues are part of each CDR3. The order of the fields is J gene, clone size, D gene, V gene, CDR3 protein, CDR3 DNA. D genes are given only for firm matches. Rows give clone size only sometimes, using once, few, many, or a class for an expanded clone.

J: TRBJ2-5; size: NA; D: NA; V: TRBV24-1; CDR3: CATSDPTGETQYF; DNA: TGTGCCACCAGTGATCCCACAGGAGAGACCCAGTACTTC
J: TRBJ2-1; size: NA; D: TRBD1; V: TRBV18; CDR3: CASSPTTGVTYNEQFF; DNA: TGTGCCAGCTCACCAACAACAGGGGTTACCTACAATGAGCAGTTCTTC
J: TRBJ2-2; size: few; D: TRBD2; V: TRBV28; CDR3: CASSGLAGVPGELFF; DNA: TGTGCCAGCAGCGGACTAGCGGGAGTGCCCGGGGAGCTGTTTTTT
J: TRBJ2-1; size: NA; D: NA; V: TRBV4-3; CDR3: CASSPGVSAYNEQFF; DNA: TGCGCCAGCAGCCCCGGGGTTAGTGCCTACAATGAGCAGTTCTTC
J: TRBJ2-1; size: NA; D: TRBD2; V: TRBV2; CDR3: CASRVSGRQTYNEQFF; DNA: TGTGCCAGCAGAGTTAGCGGGAGACAAACCTACAATGAGCAGTTCTTC
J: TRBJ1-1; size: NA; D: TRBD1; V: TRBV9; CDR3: CASSTGTANTEAFF; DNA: TGTGCCAGCAGCACAGGGACAGCGAACACTGAAGCTTTCTTT
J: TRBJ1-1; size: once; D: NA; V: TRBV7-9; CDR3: CASSAQGVRDTEAFF; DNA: TGTGCCAGCAGCGCACAGGGTGTAAGGGACACTGAAGCTTTCTTT
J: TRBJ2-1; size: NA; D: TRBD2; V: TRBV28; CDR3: CASSFSESSGYNEQFF; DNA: TGTGCCAGCAGTTTCAGTGAGTCTAGCGGCTACAATGAGCAGTTCTTC
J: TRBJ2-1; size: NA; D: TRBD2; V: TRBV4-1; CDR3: CASSQGLARTTGNEQFF; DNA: TGCGCCAGCAGCCAAGGACTAGCCCGGACAACGGGCAATGAGCAGTTCTTC
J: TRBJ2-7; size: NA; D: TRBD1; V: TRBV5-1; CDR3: CASSSRTGSSYEQYF; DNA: TGCGCCAGCAGCTCTAGGACAGGGAGCTCCTACGAGCAGTACTTC
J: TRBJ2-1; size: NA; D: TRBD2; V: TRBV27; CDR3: CASGRTSGSWEQFF; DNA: TGTGCCAGCGGACGGACTAGCGGGAGTTGGGAGCAGTTCTTC
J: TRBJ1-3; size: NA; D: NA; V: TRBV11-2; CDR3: CASSLISGGNTIYF; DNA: TGTGCCAGCAGCTTAATCTCAGGGGGAAACACCATATATTTT
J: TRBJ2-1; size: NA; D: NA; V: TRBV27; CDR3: CATVGLVDSYNEQFF; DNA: TGTGCCACTGTCGGACTGGTGGACTCCTACAATGAGCAGTTCTTC
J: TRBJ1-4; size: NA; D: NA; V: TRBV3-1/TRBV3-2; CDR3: CASRSGATNEKLFF; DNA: TGTGCCAGCAGGTCAGGTGCAACTAATGAAAAACTGTTTTTT
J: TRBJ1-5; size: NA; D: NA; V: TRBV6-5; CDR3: CASSYGDTDSNQPQHF; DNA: TGTGCCAGCAGTTACGGGGACACAGATAGCAATCAGCCCCAGCATTTT
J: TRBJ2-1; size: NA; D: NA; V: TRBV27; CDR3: CASSPRLSYNEQFF; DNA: TGTGCCAGCAGTCCGAGGTTGTCCTACAATGAGCAGTTCTTC
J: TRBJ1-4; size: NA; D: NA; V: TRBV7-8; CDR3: CASSLARIPGSTNEKLFF; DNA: TGTGCCAGCAGCTTAGCGAGGATCCCCGGCTCAACTAATGAAAAACTGTTTTTT
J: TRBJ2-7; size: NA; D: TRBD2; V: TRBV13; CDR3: CASSLALARYEQYF; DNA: TGTGCCAGCAGCTTGGCACTAGCGAGGTACGAGCAGTACTTC
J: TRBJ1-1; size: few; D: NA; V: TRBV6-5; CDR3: CASSPQGNTEAFF; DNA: TGTGCCAGCAGTCCACAGGGGAACACTGAAGCTTTCTTT
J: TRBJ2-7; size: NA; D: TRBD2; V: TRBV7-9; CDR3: CASSLARLAGYSYEQYF; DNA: TGTGCCAGCAGCTTAGCCCGACTAGCGGGTTACTCCTACGAGCAGTACTTC
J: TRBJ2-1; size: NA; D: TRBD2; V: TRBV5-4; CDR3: CASSPLGSGRGYNEQFF; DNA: TGTGCCAGCAGTCCCTTGGGGAGCGGGAGGGGGTACAATGAGCAGTTCTTC
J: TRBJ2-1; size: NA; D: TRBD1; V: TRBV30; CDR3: CAWNTGGGSNEQFF; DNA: TGTGCCTGGAACACAGGGGGCGGTTCCAATGAGCAGTTCTTC
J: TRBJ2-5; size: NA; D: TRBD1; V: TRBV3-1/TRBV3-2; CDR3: CASGDRGLMETQYF; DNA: TGTGCCAGCGGGGACAGGGGGCTCATGGAGACCCAGTACTTC
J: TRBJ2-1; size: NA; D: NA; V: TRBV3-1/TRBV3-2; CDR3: CASSHLPLGQHNEQFF; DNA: TGTGCCAGCAGCCACCTGCCATTAGGACAGCACAATGAGCAGTTCTTC
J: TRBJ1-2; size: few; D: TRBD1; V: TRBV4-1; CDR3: CASSGTGARVGYGYTF; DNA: TGCGCCAGCAGCGGGACAGGGGCCCGTGTTGGCTATGGCTACACCTTC
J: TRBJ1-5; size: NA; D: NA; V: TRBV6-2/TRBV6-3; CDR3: CASSPYSVSGQPQHF; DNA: TGTGCCAGCAGCCCCTATTCCGTCTCGGGGCAGCCCCAGCATTTT
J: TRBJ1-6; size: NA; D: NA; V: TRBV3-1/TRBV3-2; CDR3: CASSQPSGTPLHF; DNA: TGTGCCAGCAGCCAGCCCTCCGGGACACCCCTCCACTTT
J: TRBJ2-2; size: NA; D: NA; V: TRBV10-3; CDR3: CAIRQGFDGELFF; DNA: TGTGCCATCCGCCAGGGATTTGACGGGGAGCTGTTTTTT
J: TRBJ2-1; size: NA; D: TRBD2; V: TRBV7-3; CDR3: CASSQERGRGHEQFF; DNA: TGTGCCAGCAGCCAGGAGCGGGGCCGGGGCCATGAGCAGTTCTTC
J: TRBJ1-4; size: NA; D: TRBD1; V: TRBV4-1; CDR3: CASSQGVANEKLFF; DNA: TGCGCCAGCAGTCAGGGGGTTGCTAATGAAAAACTGTTTTTT
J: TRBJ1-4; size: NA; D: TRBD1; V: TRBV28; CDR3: CASSSKGAVANEKLFF; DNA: TGTGCCAGCAGTTCAAAGGGGGCGGTGGCTAATGAAAAACTGTTTTTT
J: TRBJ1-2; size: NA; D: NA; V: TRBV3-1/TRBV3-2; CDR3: CASSPPDISGYTF; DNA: TGTGCCAGCAGCCCTCCGGACATTTCCGGCTACACCTTC
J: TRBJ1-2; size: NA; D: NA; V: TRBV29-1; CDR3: CSVEAYGQNYGYTF; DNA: TGCAGCGTTGAAGCTTATGGACAGAACTATGGCTACACCTTC
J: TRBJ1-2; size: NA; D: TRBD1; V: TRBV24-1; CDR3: CATSGPLGDRGPNYGYTF; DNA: TGTGCCACCAGTGGTCCTCTAGGGGACAGGGGACCGAACTATGGCTACACCTTC
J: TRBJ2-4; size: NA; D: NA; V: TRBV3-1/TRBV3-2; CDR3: CASSQEERGLAKNIQYF; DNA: TGTGCCAGCAGCCAAGAGGAAAGGGGATTAGCCAAAAACATTCAGTACTTC
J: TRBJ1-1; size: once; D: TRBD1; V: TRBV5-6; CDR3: CASSYGQGITEAFF; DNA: TGTGCCAGCAGCTATGGACAGGGGATCACTGAAGCTTTCTTT
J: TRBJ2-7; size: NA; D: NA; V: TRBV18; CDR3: CASSPGAEVFTYEQYF; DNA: TGTGCCAGCTCACCAGGCGCTGAGGTTTTCACCTACGAGCAGTACTTC
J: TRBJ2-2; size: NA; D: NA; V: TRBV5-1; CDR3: CASSFFSSAGELFF; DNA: TGCGCCAGCAGCTTTTTCAGTTCAGCCGGGGAGCTGTTTTTT
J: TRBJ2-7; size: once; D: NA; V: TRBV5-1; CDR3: CASRATSREESYEQYF; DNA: TGCGCCAGCAGGGCCACCTCGCGGGAAGAGTCCTACGAGCAGTACTTC
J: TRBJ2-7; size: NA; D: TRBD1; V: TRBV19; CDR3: CASSTTNRGPYEQYF; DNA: TGTGCCAGTAGTACAACTAACAGGGGACCCTACGAGCAGTACTTC
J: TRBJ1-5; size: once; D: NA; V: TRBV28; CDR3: CASRAGGDSNQPQHF; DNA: TGTGCCAGCAGAGCGGGGGGGGATAGCAATCAGCCCCAGCATTTT
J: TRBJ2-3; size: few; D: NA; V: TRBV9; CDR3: CASSPGTGGTQYF; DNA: TGTGCCAGCAGCCCGGGGACCGGGGGTACGCAGTATTTT
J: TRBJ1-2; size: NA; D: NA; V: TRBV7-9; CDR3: CASSLMAGEGYTF; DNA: TGTGCCAGCAGCTTAATGGCAGGGGAGGGCTACACCTTC
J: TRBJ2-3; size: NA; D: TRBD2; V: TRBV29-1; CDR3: CSVRGTSGRRDTQYF; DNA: TGCAGCGTGAGGGGGACTAGCGGGAGAAGAGATACGCAGTATTTT
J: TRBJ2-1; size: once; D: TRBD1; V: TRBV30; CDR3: CAWKGQGRNEQFF; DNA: TGTGCCTGGAAGGGACAGGGCCGCAATGAGCAGTTCTTC
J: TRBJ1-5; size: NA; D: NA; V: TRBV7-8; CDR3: CASSFAGNQPQHF; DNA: TGTGCCAGCAGCTTTGCGGGGAATCAGCCCCAGCATTTT
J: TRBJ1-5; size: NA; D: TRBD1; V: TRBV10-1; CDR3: CASSGQDNDQPQHF; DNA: TGCGCCAGCTCCGGACAGGACAATGATCAGCCCCAGCATTTT
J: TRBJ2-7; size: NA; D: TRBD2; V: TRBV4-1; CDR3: CASSLAASGTRDNEQYF; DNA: TGCGCCAGCAGCCTGGCCGCTAGCGGGACGAGGGATAACGAGCAGTACTTC
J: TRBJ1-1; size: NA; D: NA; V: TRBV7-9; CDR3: CASSISGGNTEAFF; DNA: TGTGCCAGCAGCATCTCCGGGGGGAACACTGAAGCTTTCTTT
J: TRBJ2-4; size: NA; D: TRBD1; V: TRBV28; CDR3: CASSTPATGENIQYF; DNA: TGTGCCAGCAGTACCCCGGCGACAGGGGAAAACATTCAGTACTTC
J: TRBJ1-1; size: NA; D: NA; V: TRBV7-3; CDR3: CASSFGSDTEAFF; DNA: TGTGCCAGCAGCTTCGGGTCGGACACTGAAGCTTTCTTT
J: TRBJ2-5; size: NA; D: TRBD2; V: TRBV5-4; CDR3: CASSFGTSAQETQYF; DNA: TGTGCCAGCAGCTTTGGGACTAGCGCACAAGAGACCCAGTACTTC
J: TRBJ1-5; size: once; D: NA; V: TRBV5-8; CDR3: CASSPAGQVPNQPQHF; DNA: TGTGCCAGCAGCCCCGCAGGACAAGTTCCTAATCAGCCCCAGCATTTT
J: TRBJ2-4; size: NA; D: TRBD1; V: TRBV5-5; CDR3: CASSFLGTGGADIQYF; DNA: TGTGCCAGCAGCTTTTTAGGGACAGGGGGCGCCGACATTCAGTACTTC